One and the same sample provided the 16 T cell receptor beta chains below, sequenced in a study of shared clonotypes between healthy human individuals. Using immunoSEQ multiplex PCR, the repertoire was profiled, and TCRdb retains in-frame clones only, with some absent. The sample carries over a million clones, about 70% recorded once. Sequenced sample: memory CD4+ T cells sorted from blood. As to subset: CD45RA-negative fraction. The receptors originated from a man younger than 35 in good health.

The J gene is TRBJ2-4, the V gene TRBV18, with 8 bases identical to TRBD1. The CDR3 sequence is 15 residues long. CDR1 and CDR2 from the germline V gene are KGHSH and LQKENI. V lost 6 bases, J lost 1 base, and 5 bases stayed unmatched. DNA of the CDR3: TGTGCCAGCTCGTCCGGGACAGGCGCCAAAAACATTCAGTACTTC. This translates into CASSSGTGAKNIQYF.

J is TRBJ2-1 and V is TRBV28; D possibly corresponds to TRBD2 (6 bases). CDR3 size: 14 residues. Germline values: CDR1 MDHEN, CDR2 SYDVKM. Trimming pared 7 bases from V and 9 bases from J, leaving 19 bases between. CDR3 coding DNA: TGTGCCAGCACCTTAGGCGGGGTATTGGGTGAGCAGTTCTTC. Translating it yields CASTLGGVLGEQFF.

The CDR3 region is CASSLQGFGYGYTF. In nucleotides, the CDR3 is TGTGCCAGCAGTTTACAGGGGTTCGGCTATGGCTACACCTTC. V is TRBV28 and J is TRBJ1-2; a possible D gene is TRBD1 (6 bases). V was pared by 2 bases and J by 4 bases, with 11 bases between. This CDR3 has 14 amino acids. Germline CDR1 reads MDHEN; CDR2 reads SYDVKM.

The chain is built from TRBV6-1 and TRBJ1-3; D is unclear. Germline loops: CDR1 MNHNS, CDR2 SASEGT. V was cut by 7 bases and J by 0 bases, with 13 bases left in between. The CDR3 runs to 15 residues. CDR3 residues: CASTPRQDSGNTIYF. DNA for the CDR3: TGTGCCAGCACACCCCGACAAGACTCTGGAAACACCATATATTTT.

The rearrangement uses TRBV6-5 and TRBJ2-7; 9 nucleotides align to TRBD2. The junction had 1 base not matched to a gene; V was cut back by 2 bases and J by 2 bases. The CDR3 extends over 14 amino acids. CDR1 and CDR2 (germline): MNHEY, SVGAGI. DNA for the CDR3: TGTGCCAGCAGTTACCCTAGCGGGGCCTACGAGCAGTACTTC. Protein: CASSYPSGAYEQYF.

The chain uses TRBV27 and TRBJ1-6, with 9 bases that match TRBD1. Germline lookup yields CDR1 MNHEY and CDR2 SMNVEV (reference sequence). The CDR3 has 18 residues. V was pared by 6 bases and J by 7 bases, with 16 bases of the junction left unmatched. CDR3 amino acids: CASSPPSGYGQGNSPLHF. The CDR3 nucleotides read TGTGCCAGCAGCCCGCCTTCGGGTTACGGACAGGGGAATTCACCCCTCCACTTT.

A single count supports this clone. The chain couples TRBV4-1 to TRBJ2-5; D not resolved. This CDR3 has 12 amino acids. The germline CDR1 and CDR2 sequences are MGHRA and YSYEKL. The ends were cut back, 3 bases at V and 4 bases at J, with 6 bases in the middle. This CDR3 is CASSHVGETQYF. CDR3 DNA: TGCGCCAGCAGCCATGTCGGAGAGACCCAGTACTTC.

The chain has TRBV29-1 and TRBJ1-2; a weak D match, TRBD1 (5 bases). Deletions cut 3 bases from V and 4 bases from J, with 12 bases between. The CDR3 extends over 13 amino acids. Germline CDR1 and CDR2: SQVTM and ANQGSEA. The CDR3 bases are TGCAGCGTTGAGTCCGACAGAAGCTATGGCTACACCTTC. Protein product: CSVESDRSYGYTF.

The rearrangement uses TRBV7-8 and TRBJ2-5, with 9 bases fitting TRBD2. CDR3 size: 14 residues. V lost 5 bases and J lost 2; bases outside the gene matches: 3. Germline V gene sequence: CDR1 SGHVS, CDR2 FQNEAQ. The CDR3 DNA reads TGTGCCAGCAGCGCCCTAGCGGGGCAAGAGACCCAGTACTTC. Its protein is CASSALAGQETQYF.

This CDR3 is CASRRNDNEQFF. In nucleotides, the CDR3 is TGTGCAAGTCGGCGGAATGACAATGAGCAGTTCTTC. The V gene is TRBV12-2, the J gene TRBJ2-1; the D segment call TRBD2 is taken from the table without a DNA check. TRBV12-2 is a documented pseudogene. The CDR3 contains 12 residues.

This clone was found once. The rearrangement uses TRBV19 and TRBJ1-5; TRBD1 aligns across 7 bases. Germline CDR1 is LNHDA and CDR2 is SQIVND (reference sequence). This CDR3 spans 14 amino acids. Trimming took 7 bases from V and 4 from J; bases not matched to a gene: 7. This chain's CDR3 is CASMRQGSNQPQHF. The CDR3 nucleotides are TGTGCCAGTATGAGACAGGGCTCTAATCAGCCCCAGCATTTT. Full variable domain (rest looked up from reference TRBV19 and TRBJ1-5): DGGITQSPKYLFRKEGQNVTLSCEQNLNHDAMYWYRQDPGQGLRLIYYSQIVNDFQKGDIAEGYSVSREKKESFPLTVTSAQKNPTAFYLCASMRQGSNQPQHFGDGTRLSIL.

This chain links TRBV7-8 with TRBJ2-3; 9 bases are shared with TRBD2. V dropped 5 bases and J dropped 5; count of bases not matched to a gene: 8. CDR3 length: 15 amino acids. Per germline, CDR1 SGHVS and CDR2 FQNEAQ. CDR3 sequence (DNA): TGTGCCAGCAGCAAAGTAGCGGGAGACCGAGATACGCAGTATTTT. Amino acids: CASSKVAGDRDTQYF. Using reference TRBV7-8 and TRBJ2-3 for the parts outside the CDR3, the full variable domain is GAGVSQSPRYKVAKRGQDVALRCDPISGHVSLFWYQQALGQGPEFLTYFQNEAQLDKSGLPSDRFFAERPEGSVSTLKIQRTQQEDSAVYLCASSKVAGDRDTQYFGPGTRLTVL.

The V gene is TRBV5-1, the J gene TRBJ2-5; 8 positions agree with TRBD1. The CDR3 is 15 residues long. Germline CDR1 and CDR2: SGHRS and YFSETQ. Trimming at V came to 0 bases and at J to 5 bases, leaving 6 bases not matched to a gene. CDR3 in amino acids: CASSLDQGARETQYF. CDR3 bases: TGCGCCAGCAGCTTGGACCAGGGGGCACGGGAGACCCAGTACTTC.

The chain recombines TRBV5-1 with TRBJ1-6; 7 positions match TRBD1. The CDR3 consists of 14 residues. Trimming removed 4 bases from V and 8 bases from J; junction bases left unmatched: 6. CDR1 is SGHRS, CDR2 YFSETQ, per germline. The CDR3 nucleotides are TGCGCCAGCAGCCTCAGGGACAGCGATTCACCCCTCCACTTT. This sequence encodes CASSLRDSDSPLHF.

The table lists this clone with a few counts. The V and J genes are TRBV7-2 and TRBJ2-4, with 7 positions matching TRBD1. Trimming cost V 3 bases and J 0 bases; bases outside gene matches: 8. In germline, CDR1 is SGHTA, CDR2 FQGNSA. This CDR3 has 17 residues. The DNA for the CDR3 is TGTGCCAGCAGCTTGGGACAGACTTTACTAGCCAAAAACATTCAGTACTTC. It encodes CASSLGQTLLAKNIQYF.

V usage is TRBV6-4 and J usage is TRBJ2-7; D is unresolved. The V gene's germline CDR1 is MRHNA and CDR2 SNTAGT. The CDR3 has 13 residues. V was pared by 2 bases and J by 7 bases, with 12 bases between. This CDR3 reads CASSDRSLGEQYF. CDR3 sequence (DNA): TGTGCCAGCAGTGACCGGAGCCTCGGAGAGCAGTACTTC.